This passage covers 27 T cell receptor beta chains from one sample sequenced in a study of blood T cell repertoires in COVID-19. Clones were read by immunoSEQ multiplex PCR, and TCRdb kept only the in-frame ones, dropping some. The sample records some 180,000 clones, approximately 79% being singletons. The source material was peripheral blood. All receptors come from a man in his fifties or sixties who had recovered from COVID-19.

This clone came up a few times. The rearrangement joins TRBV5-3 to TRBJ2-7, with 9 bases matching TRBD1. TRBV5-3 is identified as an open reading frame with a role that is uncertain. The CDR3 extends over 15 amino acids. With V trimmed by 0 bases and J by 2 bases, 3 bases remained unmatched. In DNA, the CDR3 is TGTGCCAGAAGCTTGGCGGGGGACAGGGCCTACGAGCAGTACTTC. This translates into CARSLAGDRAYEQYF.

This chain joins TRBV7-9 and TRBJ2-3, with 12 bases lining up with TRBD2. V lost 5 bases to trimming and J lost 3 bases; unmatched junction nucleotides: 6. Looked up from germline, CDR1 is SEHNR and CDR2 is FQNEAQ (reference sequence). This CDR3 has 16 residues. The CDR3 region is CASSLRTSGKTDTQYF. The CDR3 DNA reads TGTGCCAGCAGCCTAAGGACTAGCGGGAAGACAGATACGCAGTATTTT.

The gene calls are TRBV6-6 and TRBJ1-2, with TRBD1 as a possible D gene (6 bases). V lost 6 bases and J lost 8, with 13 bases in between. CDR3 length equals 12 residues. Germline V lookup: CDR1 MNHNY, CDR2 SVGAGI (reference sequence). The CDR3 nucleotides read TGTGCCAGCAGCCAACAGGGTGTAGGCTACACCTTC. It codes for CASSQQGVGYTF.

The V and J genes are TRBV9 and TRBJ2-5; a weak D match, TRBD2 (5 bases). V lost 0 bases and J 5 bases, leaving 11 bases between the germline ends. The CDR3 is made up of 14 amino acids. CDR1 and CDR2 (germline): SGDLS, YYNGEE. CDR3 sequence: CASSVGTSRETQYF. For the CDR3, the DNA is TGTGCCAGCAGCGTAGGTACTAGTAGGGAGACCCAGTACTTC.

This chain links TRBV18 with TRBJ1-1; TRBD1 matches at 8 bases. Germline V gives CDR1 KGHSH, CDR2 LQKENI. V gave up 2 bases and J gave up 0 bases; unmatched junction bases: 2. There are 15 residues in the CDR3. Here the CDR3 reads CASSPRTGMNTEAFF. The CDR3 nucleotides are TGTGCCAGCTCACCAAGGACAGGGATGAACACTGAAGCTTTCTTT. Variable domain in full (rest from reference TRBV18 and TRBJ1-1): NAGVMQNPRHLVRRRGQEARLRCSPMKGHSHVYWYRQLPEEGLKFMVYLQKENIIDESGMPKERFSAEFPKEGPSILRIQQVVRGDSAAYFCASSPRTGMNTEAFFGQGTRLTVV.

The chain is built from TRBV29-1 and TRBJ1-2, with a weak D call TRBD1 (6 bases). This CDR3 spans 13 amino acids. The V gene's germline CDR1 is SQVTM and CDR2 ANQGSEA. Trimming took off 6 bases at V and 7 bases at J, with 18 bases between the two ends. In DNA form, the CDR3 reads TGCAGCGTGGGGAGGGGGGAACATGGTGGCTACACCTTC. Residues: CSVGRGEHGGYTF.

The chain is built from TRBV11-1 and TRBJ2-5, with a possible D match to TRBD2 (5 bases). V was pared by 5 bases and J by 3 bases, with 10 bases between. From germline, CDR1 is SGHAT and CDR2 FQDESV (reference sequence). This CDR3 is 13 amino acids long. CDR3 residues: CASSARREETQYF. In nucleotides, the CDR3 is TGTGCCAGCAGCGCGCGGCGGGAAGAGACCCAGTACTTC.

The DNA for the CDR3 is TGTGCCAGCAGCCGGACAGGAAACTTGAACACTGAAGCTTTCTTT. Translation: CASSRTGNLNTEAFF. The chain is built from TRBV9 and TRBJ1-1, with 7 bases lining up with TRBD1. Trimming cost V 4 bases and J 0 bases; bases outside gene matches: 6. The germline gives CDR1 SGDLS, CDR2 YYNGEE. The CDR3 length is 15 residues. Full variable domain (remainder filled in from reference TRBV9 and TRBJ1-1): DSGVTQTPKHLITATGQRVTLRCSPRSGDLSVYWYQQSLDQGLQFLIQYYNGEERAKGNILERFSAQQFPDLHSELNLSSLELGDSALYFCASSRTGNLNTEAFFGQGTRLTVV.

V gene TRBV30 combines with J gene TRBJ1-3; no definite D call. The germline gives CDR1 GTSNPN, CDR2 SVGIG (reference sequence). The length of the CDR3 is 13 residues. Trimming cost V 2 bases and J 2 bases, with 7 bases left between them. Here the CDR3 DNA reads TGTGCCTGGAGTTATCTTCCTGGAAACACCATATATTTT. This sequence encodes CAWSYLPGNTIYF.

The chain uses TRBV7-3 and TRBJ2-5, with a tentative D call TRBD2 (6 bases). V lost 5 bases to trimming and J lost 5 bases, with 12 bases between them. CDR3 length: 13 residues. Germline V gene sequence: CDR1 SGHTA, CDR2 FQGTGA. This chain's CDR3 is CASSRGTSETQYF. The CDR3 nucleotides are TGTGCCAGCAGCCGTGGGACTTCGGAGACCCAGTACTTC.

The J gene is TRBJ1-2, the V gene TRBV30, with TRBD1 matching over 7 bases. The V gene's germline CDR1 is GTSNPN and CDR2 SVGIG (reference sequence). This CDR3 has 13 residues. J was trimmed by 6 bases and V by 3 bases; bases with no gene match: 7. The CDR3 region is CAWSATGSHGYTF. The DNA of the CDR3 is TGTGCCTGGAGCGCGACAGGGTCCCATGGCTACACCTTC.

This clone was recorded a few times. J is TRBJ2-1 and V is TRBV5-1; TRBD1 might be the D (6 bases). V was cut by 5 bases and J by 1 base, with 10 bases left in between. The germline CDR1 and CDR2 sequences are SGHRS and YFSETQ. The CDR3 is 14 residues long. The CDR3 protein is CASSGGFSYNEQFF. The CDR3 nucleotides read TGCGCCAGCAGTGGGGGCTTTTCCTACAATGAGCAGTTCTTC.

V is TRBV12-3 or TRBV12-4 and J is TRBJ2-7, with D possibly TRBD1 on 6 matching bases. This CDR3 is built from 13 residues. V lost 3 bases and J lost 2, with 8 bases in between. CDR3 sequence reads: CASSFDRTYEQYF. Here the CDR3 DNA reads TGTGCCAGCAGTTTTGACAGGACCTACGAGCAGTACTTC.

This clone was counted between two and nine times. The chain employs TRBV28 and TRBJ1-4; TRBD1 agrees at 11 bases. After removal of 2 bases from V and 7 bases from J, the junction contained 6 bases not matched to a gene. The V gene's germline CDR1 is MDHEN and CDR2 SYDVKM. This CDR3 has 16 residues. CDR3 DNA sequence: TGTGCCAGCAGTTTAGGGGACAGGGGGGGTGGTGAAAAACTGTTTTTT. Its protein product is CASSLGDRGGGEKLFF. The full variable domain, completed using reference TRBV28 and TRBJ1-4, is DVKVTQSSRYLVKRTGEKVFLECVQDMDHENMFWYRQDPGLGLRLIYFSYDVKMKEKGDIPEGYSVSREKKERFSLILESASTNQTSMYLCASSLGDRGGGEKLFFGSGTQLSVL.

The chain couples TRBV7-9 to TRBJ2-1; 8 bases agree with TRBD2. Germline assignment: CDR1 SEHNR and CDR2 FQNEAQ (reference sequence). The CDR3 has 16 amino acids. V lost 8 bases, J lost 9 bases, and 18 bases stayed unmatched. CDR3 coding DNA: TGTGCCAGCTTGGGAAGGACTAGCAATTTTAGTGGTGAGCAGTTCTTC. Its protein product is CASLGRTSNFSGEQFF.

This chain links TRBV3-1 (or the pseudogene TRBV3-2) with TRBJ1-2; 8 bases are a match to TRBD1. The CDR3 is 13 residues long. Germline V lookup: CDR1 LGHDT, CDR2 YNNKEL (reference sequence). V shed 7 bases and J 7 bases; nucleotides not matched to a gene: 8. CDR3 sequence (DNA): TGTGCCAGCACTTCGGAACAGGGGGTTGGCTACACCTTC. It is translated as CASTSEQGVGYTF.

The V call is TRBV18, the J call TRBJ2-1, with a weak D call TRBD2 (5 bases). Germline V gives CDR1 KGHSH, CDR2 LQKENI. V was trimmed by 0 bases and J by 9 bases, leaving 12 bases between them. CDR3 size: 14 residues. The CDR3 is CASSPPRGVTEQFF. The CDR3 region has the DNA TGTGCCAGCTCACCACCACGGGGAGTAACTGAGCAGTTCTTC.

The chain carries TRBV19 and TRBJ2-7, with 8 bases lining up with TRBD1. The CDR3 runs 13 residues. Trimming removed 6 bases from V and 3 bases from J; junction bases left unmatched: 4. Germline-derived CDR1 and CDR2 are LNHDA and SQIVND (reference sequence). The CDR3 sequence: CASSRQGRYEQYF. For the CDR3, the DNA is TGTGCCAGTAGCAGACAGGGGCGCTACGAGCAGTACTTC.

This rearrangement joins TRBV18 to TRBJ1-1, with 9 bases lining up with TRBD1. V shed 3 bases and J 6 bases; nucleotides not matched to a gene: 8. This CDR3 is built from 15 residues. CDR1 and CDR2 (germline): KGHSH, LQKENI. Here the CDR3 DNA reads TGTGCCAGCTCACCTCAGGGACAGGGCCACTCTGAAGCTTTCTTT. Its translation: CASSPQGQGHSEAFF.

The chain employs TRBV28 and TRBJ2-1; 7 bases are a match to TRBD2. V dropped 5 bases and J dropped 5; count of bases not matched to a gene: 6. Germline CDR1 reads MDHEN; CDR2 reads SYDVKM. CDR3 length: 14 amino acids. This chain's CDR3 is CASSPPTSHNEQFF. CDR3 sequence (DNA): TGTGCCAGCAGTCCTCCGACTAGCCACAATGAGCAGTTCTTC.

The genes are TRBV19 and TRBJ2-1; 9 bases fit TRBD2. The CDR3 is 15 residues long. Germline assignment: CDR1 LNHDA and CDR2 SQIVND (reference sequence). Losses at the gene ends were 1 base for V and 7 bases for J; bases not matched to a gene: 5. CDR3 DNA: TGTGCCAGTAGTATAGTAGCGGGAGCAAAAAATGAGCAGTTCTTC. Amino acid sequence: CASSIVAGAKNEQFF.

V is TRBV5-4 and J is TRBJ2-5; 14 nucleotides align to TRBD2. The V gene end was trimmed by 0 bases and the J gene end by 5 bases; junction bases not matched to a gene: 3. The CDR3 loop spans 16 amino acids. The germline CDR1 and CDR2 sequences are SGHNT and YYREEE (reference sequence). The DNA of the CDR3 is TGTGCCAGCAGCTTGGAACGGACTAGCGGGAGGGAGACCCAGTACTTC. Its translation is CASSLERTSGRETQYF. The variable domain in full, with the rest retrieved from reference TRBV5-4 and TRBJ2-5, is ETGVTQSPTHLIKTRGQQVTLRCSSQSGHNTVSWYQQALGQGPQFIFQYYREEENGRGNFPPRFSGLQFPNYSSELNVNALELDDSALYLCASSLERTSGRETQYFGPGTRLLVL.

A single count supports this clone. The V and J genes are TRBV5-1 and TRBJ2-2, with 13 bases that match TRBD2. The germline V gene has CDR1 SGHRS and CDR2 YFSETQ. The CDR3 runs 20 residues. V was clipped by 2 bases and J by 3 bases; unmatched bases: 13. CDR3 region: CASSFPEGLAGVRDTGELFF. In DNA form, the CDR3 reads TGCGCCAGCAGCTTTCCTGAAGGACTAGCGGGAGTTCGGGACACCGGGGAGCTGTTTTTT.

This sequence joins TRBV18 and TRBJ1-3, with D hard to call. V dropped 1 base and J dropped 3 bases, with 13 bases sitting between them. The CDR3 is made up of 16 amino acids. Germline CDR1 KGHSH, CDR2 LQKENI. CDR3 nucleotides: TGTGCCAGCTCACCACAGCCGGGGTCGGATGGAAACACCATATATTTT. It encodes CASSPQPGSDGNTIYF.

The chain recombines TRBV6-1 with TRBJ1-2; 7 bases match TRBD1. V dropped 2 bases and J dropped 6; count of bases not matched to a gene: 9. The CDR3 contains 15 residues. Germline CDR1 reads MNHNS; CDR2 reads SASEGT. The CDR3 DNA reads TGTGCCAGCAGTGAATCGACAGGGAGAGTCGATGGCTACACCTTC. Its protein product is CASSESTGRVDGYTF.

This clone was recorded only once. This chain links TRBV28 with TRBJ2-7, with no clear D. The CDR3 totals 12 residues. Looked up from germline, CDR1 is MDHEN and CDR2 is SYDVKM. With 8 bases removed from V and 0 bases from J, the gap between germline ends came to 8 bases. CDR3 sequence (DNA): TGTGCCAGCCTCGAGAGCTCCTACGAGCAGTACTTC. Translating gives CASLESSYEQYF. The full variable domain, rest sourced from reference TRBV28 and TRBJ2-7, is DVKVTQSSRYLVKRTGEKVFLECVQDMDHENMFWYRQDPGLGLRLIYFSYDVKMKEKGDIPEGYSVSREKKERFSLILESASTNQTSMYLCASLESSYEQYFGPGTRLTVT.

The chain links TRBV30 to TRBJ2-5; TRBD2 is a possible D gene (7 bases). The CDR3 spans 13 residues. V lost 0 bases and J 6 bases, leaving 11 bases between the germline ends. The germline V gene has CDR1 GTSNPN and CDR2 SVGIG (reference sequence). For the CDR3, the DNA is TGTGCCTGGAGTGTTGGGGGGGCGAAGACCCAGTACTTC. This translates into CAWSVGGAKTQYF. The full variable domain, in which reference TRBV30 and TRBJ2-5 provide the parts outside the CDR3, is SQTIHQWPATLVQPVGSPLSLECTVEGTSNPNLYWYRQAAGRGLQLLFYSVGIGQISSEVPQNLSASRPQDRQFILSSKKLLLSDSGFYLCAWSVGGAKTQYFGPGTRLLVL.